This TCR beta chain was observed in a study of blood T cell repertoires in COVID-19 (dated by TCRdb to 2018 to 2020). The study in broad terms: The collaborator samples originated in the United States, Italy and Spain and spanned the acute and convalescent phases of COVID-19. The material from the prospective study consisted of cDNA or gDNA derived from T cells, B-cell-depleted T cells, or PBMCs. Subjects who had been exposed to COVID-19, were actively infected with it, or had recovered from it provided the deeply sampled blood TCRbeta repertoires that made up the dataset. The repertoires were released in a freely available public database meant as a resource for research on the immune response to SARS-CoV-2. The samples were drawn from two sources: the first 160 participants of the ongoing ImmuneRACE study, and fewer than 1,500 subjects contributed by 6 global collaborators. Sample metadata almost always included a de-identified subject ID, COVID-19 status, age in years and sex. Where available, HLA class I and class II types were taken from metadata supplied by the sample provider and were not determined by assay-based typing.

The V end gives up 7 bases and the J end 0 bases, leaving 9 bases in the junction not matched to a gene. CDR1 LNHDA and CDR2 SQIVND are derived from the germline V gene (reference sequence). The CDR3, from cysteine to phenylalanine, totals 19 residues. CDR3 DNA is the only sequence kept; it has 57 bases, read in frame from the first base. Of note for this clone: The antigen it recognizes is unknown. No much larger clone exists at a distance of one base, and base qualities are not known.

The immunoSEQ Assay, a bias-controlled multiplex PCR, was used to amplify TCRbeta CDR3 regions from genomic DNA. The study's own analysis went as follows. The number of nucleated cells in each sample was estimated by amplification of reference gene primers within the assay. To quantify the absolute abundance of each unique TCRbeta CDR3 rearrangement, sequence reads were collapsed and filtered. For each sample, productive Simpson clonality was calculated as the square root of Simpson's diversity index over productive rearrangements. TCRdb limited this immuneACCESS table to in-frame rearrangements with V and J called. A share of clones is missing; checked studies link under half to unresolved V genes, and the rest is unexplained. V, J and clone size were drawn from that table, and D and trimming were deduced from the DNA. This sample holds approximately 180,000 clones; around 73% were observed only once. The top ten clonotypes cover roughly a sixth of the sample.

In the prospective study, participants were roughly 18 to 100 years old, resided in about two dozen geographic areas of the United States, and were enrolled through a virtual design. In the prospective study, cohorts were assigned on the basis of participant-reported clinical history obtained from a screening survey and a study questionnaire. For ImmuneRACE Cohort 3, a participant was defined as recovered based on two consecutive negative NP/OP PCR tests, clearance by a healthcare professional, or resolution of symptoms. Mobile phlebotomists in the prospective study collected whole blood, serum and a nasopharyngeal or oropharyngeal swab from every participant. Additional blood draws and questionnaires over a roughly two-month period could optionally be provided by prospective study participants. Prospective study blood samples were shipped either frozen or at room temperature before DNA extraction.

Overall study results and their limits: The amount of clinical and demographic metadata varied by source and participant and was provided uncurated.

The chain links TRBV19 with TRBJ2-1, with 16 middle bases fitting TRBD2. Sequencing was carried out using PBMCs or T cells enriched from blood (not recorded which). The sequence came from a woman in her forties or fifties who had recovered from COVID-19. The CDR3 has the sequence CASMMGTSGRGSSYNEQFF. In nucleotide form, the sequence is TGTGCCAGTATGATGGGGACTAGCGGGAGGGGTAGCTCCTACAATGAGCAGTTCTTC.